This entry lists 24 T cell receptor beta chains sequenced from one sample in a study of Ad26.COV2.S vaccination and SARS-CoV-2 variants. The treatment was: some 20 received Ad26.COV2.S at low or high dose, single or two shots; roughly five received placebo; per-sample allocation not given. Sampling was performed 63 days after the first vaccine or placebo injection. Assay: immunoSEQ multiplex PCR; the TCRdb copy retains only in-frame clones and omits some. This table holds a few hundred thousand clones, around four fifths found once. The sequenced sample was peripheral blood, obtained in a trial of Ad26.COV2.S vaccine versus placebo. The receptor source for this set is a person between 18 and 65 years old who received the Ad26.COV2.S COVID-19 vaccine or a placebo.

This chain links TRBV2 with TRBJ2-5; D possibly matches TRBD1 or TRBD2 (5 bases each). Germline CDR1 and CDR2: SNHLY and FYNNEI. The CDR3 length is 14 residues. Trimming cost V 6 bases and J 5 bases, with 16 bases left between them. The CDR3 DNA reads as TGTGCCAGCAGCTATTACCGGGACGTGGAGACCCAGTACTTC. It translates to CASSYYRDVETQYF.

This sequence joins TRBV24-1 and TRBJ2-7; 10 bases fit TRBD2. Germline V lookup: CDR1 KGHDR, CDR2 SFDVKD. The J segment lost 6 bases and the V segment lost 2 bases, leaving 9 bases of the junction unmatched. CDR3 length: 16 residues. CDR3 in DNA: TGTGCCACCAGTGATTCGACTAGCGGGCGAAGTAGCGAGCAGTACTTC. Translated: CATSDSTSGRSSEQYF.

This chain links TRBV7-9 with TRBJ1-5, with 7 bases identical to TRBD1. Germline CDR1 is SEHNR and CDR2 is FQNEAQ (reference sequence). V dropped 4 bases and J dropped 7; count of bases not matched to a gene: 7. This CDR3 comprises 14 residues. CDR3 nucleotides: TGTGCCAGCAGCTCATCAGGGGGGGGACAGCCCCAGCATTTT. Translation: CASSSSGGGQPQHF.

This clone was seen a single time. The chain couples TRBV6-1 to TRBJ2-1; D is unresolved. V was shortened by 2 bases and J by 8 bases, with 16 bases between the two germline ends. CDR1 and CDR2 from the germline V gene are MNHNS and SASEGT. This CDR3 has 15 amino acids. CDR3 DNA: TGTGCCAGCAGTGAAATTTATTCGAGATCCTATGAGCAGTTCTTC. This sequence encodes CASSEIYSRSYEQFF.

The chain couples TRBV27 to TRBJ2-2; D is unresolved. The CDR3 loop spans 14 amino acids. Trimming removed 6 bases at V and 3 bases at J, with 11 bases between. Per germline, CDR1 MNHEY and CDR2 SMNVEV (reference sequence). The DNA of the CDR3 is TGTGCCAGCAGCGATTTGGATTACACCGGGGAGCTGTTTTTT. It specifies CASSDLDYTGELFF.

V gene TRBV2 combines with J gene TRBJ1-2; TRBD1 aligns across 9 bases. Germline V lookup: CDR1 SNHLY, CDR2 FYNNEI. Unmatched junction bases numbered 2, after V lost 4 bases and J lost 8 bases. CDR3 size: 12 residues. The CDR3 DNA is TGTGCCAGCAGTGGCGGGACAGGGGGCTACACCTTC. This translates into CASSGGTGGYTF.

The chain carries TRBV10-3 and TRBJ2-7; D gene uncertain. The CDR3 has 14 amino acids. Between the trimmed V and J ends, which lost 3 bases and 4 bases, there was a span of 13 bases. The germline V gene encodes CDR1 ENHRY and CDR2 SYGVKD. CDR3 sequence (DNA): TGTGCCATCAGTGAACACTCTACCGAATACGAGCAGTACTTC. It yields the protein CAISEHSTEYEQYF.

The rearrangement joins TRBV5-5 to TRBJ2-2, with 9 bases matching TRBD1. CDR3 length: 16 residues. Unmatched junction bases numbered 6, after V lost 2 bases and J lost 4 bases. CDR1 is SGHKS, CDR2 YYEKEE, per germline (reference sequence). The CDR3 sequence: CASSLVQGAVTGELFF. The CDR3 DNA sequence: TGTGCCAGCAGCTTAGTACAGGGGGCGGTCACCGGGGAGCTGTTTTTT.

To note about this clone: Other DNA sequences in this specimen translate into the identical CDR3. The genes are TRBV18 and TRBJ1-1; D is unresolved. CDR1 is KGHSH and CDR2 is LQKENI in the germline V gene. This CDR3 has 11 amino acids. V was shortened by 3 bases and J by 5 bases, with 4 bases between the two germline ends. CDR3: CASSPGTEAFF. The DNA for the CDR3 is TGTGCCAGCTCACCGGGGACTGAAGCTTTCTTT.

The CDR3 reads CASSSDSGVSADTQYF. CDR3 DNA: TGTGCCAGCAGCTCCGACAGCGGGGTATCGGCAGATACGCAGTATTTT. The chain recombines TRBV5-5 with TRBJ2-3, with 7 bases lining up with TRBD2. There are 16 residues in the CDR3. The germline CDR1 and CDR2 sequences are SGHKS and YYEKEE (reference sequence). With V trimmed by 3 bases and J by 4 bases, 11 bases remained unmatched.

J is TRBJ2-1 and V is TRBV29-1; 10 nucleotides align to TRBD2. Germline lookup yields CDR1 SQVTM and CDR2 ANQGSEA. The CDR3 contains 16 residues. V was pared by 4 bases and J by 5 bases, with 11 bases of the junction left unmatched. CDR3 residues: CSVVKAGGRSNNEQFF. The CDR3 coding sequence is TGCAGCGTTGTAAAAGCGGGGGGGCGTTCCAACAATGAGCAGTTCTTC.

The chain is built from TRBV6-1 and TRBJ2-7, with a tentative D call TRBD1 (5 bases). The CDR3 has 17 residues. Trimming stripped 0 bases from V and 6 bases from J, with 21 bases between. Germline V gene lookup returns CDR1 MNHNS and CDR2 SASEGT. Here the CDR3 DNA reads TGTGCCAGCAGTGAAGCTAAGACAGCCCTCCTCCAGGGCGAGCAGTACTTC. Translated: CASSEAKTALLQGEQYF.

J is TRBJ2-7 and V is TRBV5-1, with 8 positions matching TRBD1. The CDR3 runs to 16 residues. Germline lookup yields CDR1 SGHRS and CDR2 YFSETQ. Trimming took 3 bases from V and 1 from J; bases not matched to a gene: 9. The CDR3 here is CASSSSGDRWSYEQYF. DNA of the CDR3: TGCGCCAGCAGCTCCTCGGGGGACAGGTGGTCCTACGAGCAGTACTTC.

The rearrangement uses TRBV27 and TRBJ2-3, with a possible D match to TRBD1 (5 bases). This CDR3 has 16 residues. With 0 bases removed from V and 0 bases from J, the gap between germline ends came to 10 bases. From germline, CDR1 is MNHEY and CDR2 SMNVEV (reference sequence). The chain's CDR3 is CASSLSWTTSTDTQYF. The CDR3 DNA sequence: TGTGCCAGCAGTTTATCATGGACAACTAGCACAGATACGCAGTATTTT.

V gene TRBV4-1 combines with J gene TRBJ1-1; weak D call: TRBD1 (5 bases). Germline V gene lookup returns CDR1 MGHRA and CDR2 YSYEKL. The ends were cut back, 4 bases at V and 1 base at J, with 16 bases in the middle. The CDR3 has 16 amino acids. The chain's CDR3 is CASSPAGTGWNTEAFF. The CDR3 DNA reads as TGCGCCAGCAGCCCCGCGGGGACCGGGTGGAACACTGAAGCTTTCTTT.

The chain is built from TRBV15 and TRBJ2-1; either TRBD1 or TRBD2 may supply D (6 bases each). V was clipped by 5 bases and J by 4 bases, with 12 bases between them. Germline values: CDR1 LNHNV, CDR2 YYDKDF (reference sequence). This CDR3 has 14 amino acids. The CDR3 loop is CATSPGGGYNEQFF. CDR3 coding DNA: TGTGCCACCAGCCCCGGAGGGGGGTACAATGAGCAGTTCTTC.

This chain joins TRBV29-1 and TRBJ1-1; D possibly corresponds to TRBD1 (6 bases). CDR1 SQVTM and CDR2 ANQGSEA come from the germline V gene. V lost 6 bases and J lost 5, with 19 bases in between. The CDR3 is 14 residues long. The CDR3 coding sequence is TGCAGCGTAGAAATAGGAGGGGGAGCAACTGAAGCTTTCTTT. It yields the protein CSVEIGGGATEAFF.

The chain recombines TRBV25-1 with TRBJ1-2, with D unresolved. CDR3 size: 16 residues. V was trimmed by 1 base and J by 4 bases, leaving 16 bases between them. CDR1 is MGHDK, CDR2 SYGVNS, per germline. The CDR3 spells CASSESGRGGTYGYTF. The CDR3 bases are TGTGCCAGCAGTGAATCAGGCCGTGGAGGCACCTATGGCTACACCTTC.

The chain employs TRBV28 and TRBJ2-7; D is tentatively TRBD1 or TRBD2 (5 bases each). The CDR3 covers 16 residues. The V end was cut by 7 bases, the J end by 3 bases, with 22 bases between. Germline V gene sequence: CDR1 MDHEN, CDR2 SYDVKM. CDR3 DNA sequence: TGTGCCAGCACTCCACGGGGCGCGGGCCCAGGCTACGAGCAGTACTTC. It encodes CASTPRGAGPGYEQYF.

The chain uses TRBV11-2 and TRBJ1-1; D gene ambiguous. This CDR3 spans 13 amino acids. V was clipped by 3 bases and J by 8 bases, with 13 bases between them. Germline V gene data show CDR1 as SGHAT and CDR2 as FQNNGV. The chain's CDR3 is CASSLGPRQEAFF. The CDR3 DNA sequence: TGTGCCAGCAGCTTGGGCCCCCGGCAAGAAGCTTTCTTT.

V and J are TRBV7-2 and TRBJ1-2; perhaps TRBD1 as D (6 bases). Germline V gene data show CDR1 as SGHTA and CDR2 as FQGNSA. V was pared by 3 bases and J by 8 bases, with 10 bases between. CDR3 size: 12 residues. CDR3 sequence: CASSFPTGGYTF. The CDR3 bases are TGTGCCAGCAGCTTCCCCACAGGGGGCTACACCTTC.

V gene TRBV2 combines with J gene TRBJ2-5, with 7 positions matching TRBD2. J gave up 4 bases and V 9 bases, and 11 bases lay outside the gene matches. The germline V gene encodes CDR1 SNHLY and CDR2 FYNNEI. The CDR3 runs 14 residues. Written as DNA, the CDR3 is TGTGCCAGGAGCGGGACTCCCGAAAGAGAGACCCAGTACTTC. Its translation: CARSGTPERETQYF.

This chain connects TRBV14 to TRBJ2-2; D not resolved. Germline assignment: CDR1 SGHDN and CDR2 FVKESK. V lost 3 bases and J 4 bases, leaving 6 bases between the germline ends. The CDR3 length is 13 residues. CDR3: CASSHQRTGELFF. The CDR3 DNA sequence: TGTGCCAGCAGCCATCAGCGCACCGGGGAGCTGTTTTTT.

V is TRBV5-1 and J is TRBJ2-3; the match to TRBD1 covers 9 bases. Germline CDR1 and CDR2: SGHRS and YFSETQ. The length of the CDR3 is 16 residues. Trimming took 4 bases from V and 0 from J; bases not matched to a gene: 6. CDR3 region: CASSAGTGTSTDTQYF. CDR3 sequence (DNA): TGCGCCAGCAGCGCTGGGACAGGGACTAGCACAGATACGCAGTATTTT.